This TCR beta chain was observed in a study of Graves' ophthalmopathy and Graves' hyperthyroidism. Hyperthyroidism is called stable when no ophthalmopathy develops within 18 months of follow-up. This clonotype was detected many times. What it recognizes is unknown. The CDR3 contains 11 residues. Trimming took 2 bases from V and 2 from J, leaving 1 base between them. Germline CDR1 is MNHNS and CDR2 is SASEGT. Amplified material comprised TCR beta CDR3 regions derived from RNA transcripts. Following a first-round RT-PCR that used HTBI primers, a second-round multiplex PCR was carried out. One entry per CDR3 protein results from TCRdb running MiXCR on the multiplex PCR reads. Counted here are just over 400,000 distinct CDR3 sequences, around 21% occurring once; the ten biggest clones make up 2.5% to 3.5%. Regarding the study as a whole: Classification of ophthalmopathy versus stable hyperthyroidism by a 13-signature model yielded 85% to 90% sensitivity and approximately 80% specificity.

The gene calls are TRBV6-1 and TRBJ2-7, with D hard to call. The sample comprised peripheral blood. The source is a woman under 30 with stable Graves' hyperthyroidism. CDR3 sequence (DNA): TGTGCCAGCAGTGAAACCTACGAGCAGTACTTC. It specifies CASSETYEQYF.